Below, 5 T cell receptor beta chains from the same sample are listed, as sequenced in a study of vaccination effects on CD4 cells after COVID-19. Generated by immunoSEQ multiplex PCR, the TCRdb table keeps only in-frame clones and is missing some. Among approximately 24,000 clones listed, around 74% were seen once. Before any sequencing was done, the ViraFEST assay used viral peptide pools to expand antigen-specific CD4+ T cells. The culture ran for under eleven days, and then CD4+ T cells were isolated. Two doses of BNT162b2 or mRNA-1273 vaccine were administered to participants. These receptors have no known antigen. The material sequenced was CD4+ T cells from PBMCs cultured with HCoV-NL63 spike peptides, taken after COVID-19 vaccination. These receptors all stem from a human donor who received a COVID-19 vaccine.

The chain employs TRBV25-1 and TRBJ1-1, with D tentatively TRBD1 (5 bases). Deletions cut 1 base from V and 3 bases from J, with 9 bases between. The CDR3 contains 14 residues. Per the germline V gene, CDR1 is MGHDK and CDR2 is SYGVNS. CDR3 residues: CASSEWGRDTEAFF. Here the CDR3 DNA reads TGTGCCAGCAGTGAATGGGGCAGAGACACTGAAGCTTTCTTT. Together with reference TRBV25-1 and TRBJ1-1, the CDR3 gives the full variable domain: EADIYQTPRYLVIGTGKKITLECSQTMGHDKMYWYQQDPGMELHLIHYSYGVNSTEKGDLSSESTVSRIRTEHFPLTLESARPSHTSQYLCASSEWGRDTEAFFGQGTRLTVV.

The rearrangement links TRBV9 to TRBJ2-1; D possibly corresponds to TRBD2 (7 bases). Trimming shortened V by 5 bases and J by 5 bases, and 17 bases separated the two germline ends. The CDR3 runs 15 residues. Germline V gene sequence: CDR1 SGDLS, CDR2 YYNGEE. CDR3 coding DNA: TGTGCCAGCAGGATAGGGGGGGACACCCACAATGAGCAGTTCTTC. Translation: CASRIGGDTHNEQFF.

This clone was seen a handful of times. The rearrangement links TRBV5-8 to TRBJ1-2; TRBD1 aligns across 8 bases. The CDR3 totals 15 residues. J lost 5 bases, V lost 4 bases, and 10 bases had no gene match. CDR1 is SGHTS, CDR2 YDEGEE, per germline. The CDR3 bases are TGTGCCAGCAGCACAAGGGACAGGCAAGCTTATGGCTACACCTTC. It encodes CASSTRDRQAYGYTF.

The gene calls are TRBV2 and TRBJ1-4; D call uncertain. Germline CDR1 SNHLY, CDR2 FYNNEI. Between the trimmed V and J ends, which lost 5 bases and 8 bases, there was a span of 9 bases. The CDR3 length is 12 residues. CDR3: CASSREQEKLFF. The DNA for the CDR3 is TGTGCCAGCAGTCGAGAGCAGGAAAAACTGTTTTTT.

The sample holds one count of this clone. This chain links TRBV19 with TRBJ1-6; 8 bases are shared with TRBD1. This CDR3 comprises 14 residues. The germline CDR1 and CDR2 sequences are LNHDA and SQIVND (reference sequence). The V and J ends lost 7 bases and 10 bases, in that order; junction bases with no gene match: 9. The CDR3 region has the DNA TGTGCCAGTAACCGGTACAGGGGGGCCTCACCCCTCCACTTT. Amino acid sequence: CASNRYRGASPLHF.